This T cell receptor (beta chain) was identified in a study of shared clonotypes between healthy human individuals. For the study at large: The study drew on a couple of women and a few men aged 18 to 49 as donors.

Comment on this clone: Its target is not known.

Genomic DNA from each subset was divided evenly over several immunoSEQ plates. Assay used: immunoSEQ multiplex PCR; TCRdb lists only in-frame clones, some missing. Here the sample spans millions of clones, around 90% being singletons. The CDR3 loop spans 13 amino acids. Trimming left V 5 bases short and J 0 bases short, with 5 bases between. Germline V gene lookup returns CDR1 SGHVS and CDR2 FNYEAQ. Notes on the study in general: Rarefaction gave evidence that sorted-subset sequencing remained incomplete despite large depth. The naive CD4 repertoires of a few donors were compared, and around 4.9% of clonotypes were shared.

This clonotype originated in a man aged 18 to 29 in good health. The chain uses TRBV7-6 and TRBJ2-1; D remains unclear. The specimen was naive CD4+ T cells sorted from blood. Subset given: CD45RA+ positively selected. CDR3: CASSQNSYNEQFF. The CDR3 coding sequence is TGTGCCAGCAGCCAGAACTCCTACAATGAGCAGTTCTTC.